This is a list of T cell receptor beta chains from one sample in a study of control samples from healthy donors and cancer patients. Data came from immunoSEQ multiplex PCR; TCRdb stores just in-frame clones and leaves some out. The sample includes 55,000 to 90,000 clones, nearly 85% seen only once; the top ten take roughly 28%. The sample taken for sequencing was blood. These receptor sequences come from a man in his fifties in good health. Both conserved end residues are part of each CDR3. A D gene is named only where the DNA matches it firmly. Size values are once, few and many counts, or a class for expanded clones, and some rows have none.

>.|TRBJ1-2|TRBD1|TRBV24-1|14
CATSDPGQEERYTF
TGTGCCACCAGTGACCCGGGACAGGAGGAGCGCTACACCTTC
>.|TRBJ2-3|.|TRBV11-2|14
CASSLVGSTDTQYF
TGTGCCAGCAGCTTAGTAGGGAGCACAGATACGCAGTATTTT
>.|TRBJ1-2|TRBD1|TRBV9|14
CASSSGTANYGYTF
TGTGCCAGCAGCTCTGGGACAGCTAACTATGGCTACACCTTC
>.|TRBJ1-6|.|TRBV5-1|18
CASSLANRVGSYNSPLHF
TGCGCCAGCAGCTTGGCTAACAGGGTTGGGTCCTATAATTCACCCCTCCACTTT
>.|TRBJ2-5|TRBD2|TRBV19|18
CASSLGWGTSGGQETQYF
TGTGCCAGTAGTCTCGGATGGGGAACTAGCGGGGGGCAAGAGACCCAGTACTTC
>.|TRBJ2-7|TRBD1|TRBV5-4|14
CASSPGQDSYEQYF
TGTGCCAGCAGCCCGGGACAGGACTCCTACGAGCAGTACTTC
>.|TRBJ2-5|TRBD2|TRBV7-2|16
CASSFEGRTRGETQYF
TGTGCCAGCAGCTTTGAGGGTCGGACTAGAGGGGAGACCCAGTACTTC
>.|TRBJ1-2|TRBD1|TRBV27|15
CASSYADRVGYGYTF
TGTGCCAGCAGTTATGCGGACAGGGTTGGCTATGGCTACACCTTC
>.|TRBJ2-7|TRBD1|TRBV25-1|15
CASSDSPDRAYEQYF
TGTGCCAGCAGTGATAGCCCCGACAGGGCGTACGAGCAGTACTTC
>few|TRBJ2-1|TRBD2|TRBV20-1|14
CSASDLAGTFEQFF
TGCAGTGCTAGTGATCTAGCGGGAACGTTTGAGCAGTTCTTC
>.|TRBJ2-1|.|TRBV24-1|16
CATSDSFRSSYNEQFF
TGTGCCACCAGTGACTCCTTCAGGAGCTCCTACAATGAGCAGTTCTTC
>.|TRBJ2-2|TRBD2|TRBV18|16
CASSLLGTTNTGELFF
TGTGCCAGCTCACTGCTTGGGACTACTAACACCGGGGAGCTGTTTTTT
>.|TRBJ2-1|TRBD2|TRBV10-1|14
CASSGGLAGAGEFF
TGCGCCAGCAGTGGTGGACTAGCGGGGGCCGGGGAGTTCTTC
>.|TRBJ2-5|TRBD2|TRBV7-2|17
CASSAGLAGGIGETQYF
TGTGCCAGCAGCGCAGGACTAGCGGGAGGGATAGGGGAGACCCAGTACTTC
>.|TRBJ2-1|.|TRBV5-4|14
CASSLVGLGNEQFF
TGTGCCAGCAGCTTGGTAGGGCTGGGCAATGAGCAGTTCTTC
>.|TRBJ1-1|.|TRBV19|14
CASSIGSMNTEAFF
TGTGCCAGTAGTATAGGTTCCATGAACACTGAAGCTTTCTTT
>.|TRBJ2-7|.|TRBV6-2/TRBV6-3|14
CASSSSGGSYEQYF
TGTGCCAGCAGTTCGTCCGGGGGTTCATACGAGCAGTACTTC
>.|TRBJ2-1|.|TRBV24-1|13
CATMTGGYNEQFF
TGTGCCACCATGACGGGTGGTTACAATGAGCAGTTCTTC